One sample yielded the 16 T cell receptor beta chains listed below, sequenced in a study of blood T cells in healthy people across ages. A second PCR, run for about 6 to 11 cycles, used a sample-barcoded 5' primer plus a J-beta primer mix. TCRdb re-called the 5' RACE reads through MiXCR, storing one row per CDR3 protein. The sample has some 1.8 million distinct CDR3 sequences, more than 35% seen once. Sequencing was carried out using blood. These receptors came from a human donor in good health.

This chain uses TRBV14 with TRBJ1-2; maybe TRBD1 (6 bases). The V and J ends lost 5 bases and 6 bases respectively, with 13 bases between them. CDR3 length equals 13 residues. Germline CDR1 and CDR2: SGHDN and FVKESK. The CDR3 is CASSGTTCDGYTF. The DNA for the CDR3 is TGTGCCAGCAGCGGGACAACCTGTGATGGCTACACCTTC.

This clonotype was seen only a few times. The chain employs TRBV7-6 and TRBJ2-3, with 9 bases matching TRBD1. The CDR3 runs to 16 residues. J was trimmed by 2 bases and V by 1 base; bases with no gene match: 4. CDR1 and CDR2 (germline): SGHVS, FNYEAQ. This chain's CDR3 is CASSLGQGVPTDTQYF. DNA of the CDR3: TGTGCCAGCAGCTTAGGACAGGGGGTGCCCACAGATACGCAGTATTTT.

This clonotype was counted a few times. The V gene is TRBV7-9, the J gene TRBJ1-1; 7 bases align to TRBD1. V gave up 1 base and J gave up 4 bases; unmatched junction bases: 3. There are 14 residues in the CDR3. Germline assignment: CDR1 SEHNR and CDR2 FQNEAQ (reference sequence). The CDR3 reads CASSLVSGGTEAFF. CDR3 bases: TGTGCCAGCAGCTTAGTTTCAGGGGGCACTGAAGCTTTCTTT. The variable domain in full, completed from reference TRBV7-9 and TRBJ1-1, reads DTGVSQNPRHKITKRGQNVTFRCDPISEHNRLYWYRQTLGQGPEFLTYFQNEAQLEKSRLLSDRFSAERPKGSFSTLEIQRTEQGDSAMYLCASSLVSGGTEAFFGQGTRLTVV.

This clonotype was counted between two and nine times. The V and J genes are TRBV6-6 and TRBJ2-5; D is possibly TRBD2 (5 bases). The V gene's germline CDR1 is MNHNY and CDR2 SVGAGI (reference sequence). The length of the CDR3 is 14 residues. V lost 4 bases to trimming and J lost 2 bases, with 11 bases between them. This CDR3 reads CASSSGLGQETQYF. The DNA for the CDR3 is TGTGCCAGCAGTTCGGGGTTGGGGCAAGAGACCCAGTACTTC.

This clonotype was seen more than once but under ten times. The chain joins TRBV19 to TRBJ1-4; D gene uncertain. Per the germline V gene, CDR1 is LNHDA and CDR2 is SQIVND (reference sequence). The CDR3 totals 11 residues. V was shortened by 5 bases and J by 14 bases, with 12 bases between the two germline ends. CDR3 sequence reads: CASSLGKRLFF. As DNA, the CDR3 is TGTGCCAGTAGTCTCGGGAAAAGGCTGTTTTTT.

This clonotype was observed a few times. The V and J genes are TRBV10-3 and TRBJ2-2; maybe TRBD1 (6 bases). The CDR3 covers 16 residues. Trimming took 3 bases from V and 4 from J, leaving 15 bases between them. The V gene's germline CDR1 is ENHRY and CDR2 SYGVKD. In DNA, the CDR3 is TGTGCCATCAGTGACCCCGACAGGTCGGCCACCGGGGAGCTGTTTTTT. Protein product: CAISDPDRSATGELFF.

The rearrangement links TRBV6-2 or TRBV6-3 to TRBJ1-6; D gene ambiguous. The germline CDR1 and CDR2 sequences are MNHEY and SVGEGT. The CDR3 spans 14 residues. V was cut by 6 bases and J by 12 bases, with 18 bases left in between. The CDR3 is CASRTGHSAGPLHF. The CDR3 DNA sequence: TGTGCCAGCAGGACGGGCCATTCAGCGGGACCCCTCCACTTT.

This chain links TRBV6-2 or TRBV6-3 with TRBJ1-1; D gene unclear. Germline V lookup: CDR1 MNHEY, CDR2 SVGEGT. This CDR3 is 12 amino acids long. V lost 6 bases to trimming and J lost 8 bases, with 13 bases between them. The CDR3 DNA reads as TGTGCCAGCAGCAATACGGAGGTAGAAGCTTTCTTT. Protein: CASSNTEVEAFF.

This clonotype was seen a few times. The V call is TRBV11-3, the J call TRBJ2-7; D uncertain. Germline assignment: CDR1 SGHNT and CDR2 YENEEA. The CDR3 consists of 14 residues. The V and J ends lost 6 bases and 2 bases respectively, with 14 bases between them. The CDR3 here is CASSPLERPYEQYF. CDR3 DNA sequence: TGTGCCAGCAGTCCACTGGAGAGACCCTACGAGCAGTACTTC.

This clonotype was detected a few times. The chain has TRBV12-5 and TRBJ2-6; D is uncertain. CDR3 length equals 16 residues. Germline CDR1 LGHNT, CDR2 FRNRAP. The V end was cut by 4 bases, the J end by 0 bases, with 10 bases between. The CDR3 sequence: CASGYAQHSGANVLTF. The CDR3 bases are TGTGCTAGTGGTTACGCACAGCACTCTGGGGCCAACGTCCTGACTTTC.

This chain joins TRBV29-1 and TRBJ2-1; the D call may be TRBD1 or TRBD2 (5 bases each). The CDR3 is 12 residues long. V was shortened by 7 bases and J by 4 bases, with 11 bases between the two germline ends. CDR1 and CDR2 (germline): SQVTM, ANQGSEA. The CDR3 nucleotides read TGCAGCGGTGACGAGGGGTACAATGAGCAGTTCTTC. Its protein product is CSGDEGYNEQFF.

This clonotype was counted between two and nine times. The chain combines TRBV6-5 with TRBJ2-7, with D perhaps given as TRBD1 or TRBD2 (5 bases each). This CDR3 has 15 amino acids. V lost 4 bases, J lost 7 bases, and 20 bases lay in between. Germline-derived CDR1 and CDR2 are MNHEY and SVGAGI. In DNA form, the CDR3 reads TGTGCCAGCAGTTCCGAGAGGGGTCATCGGAATGAGCAGTACTTC. Protein product: CASSSERGHRNEQYF.

This clonotype has just a few counts. V is TRBV6-6 and J is TRBJ1-5, with D perhaps TRBD1 (5 bases). CDR1 is MNHNY and CDR2 is SVGAGI in the germline V gene (reference sequence). The CDR3 spans 14 residues. V dropped 8 bases and J dropped 7 bases, with 18 bases sitting between them. In DNA, the CDR3 is TGTGCCAGCCGGACTGGGGGGGGTAGACAGCCCCAGCATTTT. Amino acids: CASRTGGGRQPQHF.

This clonotype appeared a few times. The J gene is TRBJ2-1, the V gene TRBV12-3 or TRBV12-4; D tentatively fits TRBD1 or TRBD2 (6 bases each). Trimming removed 3 bases at V and 5 bases at J, with 11 bases between. The CDR3 is made up of 14 amino acids. The CDR3 nucleotides read TGTGCCAGCAGTTTTGGGGGGCCCCACAATGAGCAGTTCTTC. This gives the protein CASSFGGPHNEQFF.

The chain is built from TRBV7-2 and TRBJ2-1, with 9 bases identical to TRBD2. The CDR3 loop spans 16 amino acids. The J segment lost 3 bases and the V segment lost 1 base, leaving 4 bases of the junction unmatched. Germline V gives CDR1 SGHTA, CDR2 FQGNSA. CDR3 coding DNA: TGTGCCAGCAGCTTAGGACTAGCGGAGAGCTACAATGAGCAGTTCTTC. Its protein is CASSLGLAESYNEQFF.

This clonotype was seen once. The CDR3 does not end in the conserved phenylalanine or tryptophan, so this is likely a read error. The DNA is omitted, as the CDR3 cannot be located on it reliably, and the CDR3 follows TCRdb's listing. The rearrangement uses TRBV20-1 and TRBJ2-7. The CDR3 length equals 11 residues, ends included. CDR1 and CDR2 from the germline V gene are DFQATT and SNEGSKA (reference sequence). CDR3 in amino acids: CSAGVSTSSTS.